Listed below are T cell receptor beta chains from one sample, sequenced in a study of identical twins. TCRdb reanalysed the 5' RACE reads using MiXCR and keeps one entry per CDR3 protein. The table records 750,000 to 950,000 distinct CDR3 sequences, roughly an eighth of them present only once. These same records also appear under a second study, on yellow fever vaccine responses in identical twins.

The sample was PBMCs. These receptors originate from a woman between 18 and 29 years old in good health. Both conserved end residues are part of each CDR3. Each record gives: D gene, clone size, V gene, J gene, CDR3 length, CDR3 DNA, CDR3 protein. D genes are given only for firm matches. Only part of the rows carry a size: once, few, many, or a class if the clone is expanded.

TRBD1,.,TRBV2,TRBJ1-1,13,TGTGCCAGCAGTGAATTGAGCAGGGGGTCTGCTTTCTTT,CASSELSRGSAFF
TRBD1,many,TRBV6-5,TRBJ2-1,19,TGTGCCAGCAGTTATGACAGGACAGGGGGCTTGTGGTCCTACAATGAGCAGTTCTTC,CASSYDRTGGLWSYNEQFF
.,.,TRBV7-9,TRBJ2-2,16,TGTGCCAGCAGCTTTCGGGACACGGCGAACACCGGGGAGCTGTTTTTT,CASSFRDTANTGELFF
.,many,TRBV12-3/TRBV12-4,TRBJ2-3,14,TGTGCCAGCAGCTTAGGAACTAGTGCAGATACGCAGTATTTT,CASSLGTSADTQYF
.,few,TRBV6-2/TRBV6-3,TRBJ2-1,17,TGTGCCAGCAGTCCCTCCCTCGGGACAATCTCCTACAATGAGCAGTTCTTC,CASSPSLGTISYNEQFF
.,.,TRBV12-3/TRBV12-4,TRBJ2-1,13,TGTGCCAGCACCCGACTCTTGGGGGATGAGCAGTTCTTC,CASTRLLGDEQFF
TRBD2,.,TRBV20-1,TRBJ2-5,16,TGCAGTGCAGTAGTAAGGACTAGCGGTTTGTCAGAGACCCAGTACTTC,CSAVVRTSGLSETQYF
.,.,TRBV2,TRBJ1-5,14,TGTGCCAGCAGTGCGGACGGAGGTCATCAGCCCCAGCATTTT,CASSADGGHQPQHF
TRBD1,few,TRBV6-5,TRBJ2-1,15,TGTGCCAGCATACTCGGACAGGGGTCTGGTAATGAGCAGTTCTTC,CASILGQGSGNEQFF
.,.,TRBV20-1,TRBJ2-1,16,TGCAGTGCTAGACTTAGGGGGTTTAGCTCCTACAATGAGCAGTTCTTC,CSARLRGFSSYNEQFF
.,.,TRBV10-3,TRBJ2-7,14,TGTGCCATCACGCAGGACCCGCTCTCCTACGAGCAGTACTTC,CAITQDPLSYEQYF
TRBD1,.,TRBV5-1,TRBJ2-7,15,TGCGCCAGCAGCCCAGAGGGGACAGGTGCCTACGAGCAGTACTTC,CASSPEGTGAYEQYF
TRBD1,.,TRBV20-1,TRBJ2-2,14,TGCAGTGCTAGGACGACAGGGGGCACCGGGGAGCTGTTTTTT,CSARTTGGTGELFF
.,many,TRBV5-5,TRBJ1-2,12,TGTGCCAGCAGCCTAAATAACTATGGCTACACCTTC,CASSLNNYGYTF
TRBD2,few,TRBV20-1,TRBJ2-3,14,TGCAGTGCCAGCGGACTAGCGGGATTAGATACGCAGTATTTT,CSASGLAGLDTQYF
.,.,TRBV20-1,TRBJ2-5,12,TGCAGTGCTAAAGGGTCTCTGGAGACCCAGTACTTC,CSAKGSLETQYF
.,.,TRBV7-9,TRBJ1-2,15,TGTGCCAGCAGCTCCGTGGAGATAAGTTACTATGGCTACACCTTC,CASSSVEISYYGYTF
.,.,TRBV18,TRBJ2-7,13,TGTGCCAGCTCACAGGGACGGCCGGGGGAGCAGTACTTC,CASSQGRPGEQYF